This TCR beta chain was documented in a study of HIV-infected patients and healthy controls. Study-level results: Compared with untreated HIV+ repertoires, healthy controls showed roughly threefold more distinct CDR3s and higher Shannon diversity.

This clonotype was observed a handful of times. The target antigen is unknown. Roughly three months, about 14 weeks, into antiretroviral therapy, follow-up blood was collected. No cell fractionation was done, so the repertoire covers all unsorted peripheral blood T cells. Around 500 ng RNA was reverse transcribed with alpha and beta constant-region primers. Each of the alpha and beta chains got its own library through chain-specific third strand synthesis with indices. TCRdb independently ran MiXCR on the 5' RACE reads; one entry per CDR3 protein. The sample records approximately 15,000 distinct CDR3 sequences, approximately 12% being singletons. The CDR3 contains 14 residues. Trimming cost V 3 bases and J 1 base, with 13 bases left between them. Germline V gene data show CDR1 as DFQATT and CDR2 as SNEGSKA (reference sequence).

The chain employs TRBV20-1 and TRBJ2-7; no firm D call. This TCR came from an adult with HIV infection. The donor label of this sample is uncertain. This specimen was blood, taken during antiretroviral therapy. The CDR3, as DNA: TGCAGTGCTAGGCCCGGGTCCGTATCCTACGAGCAGTACTTC. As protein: CSARPGSVSYEQYF.